The rows below give T cell receptor beta chains drawn from one sample of a study of cytomegalovirus exposure and HLA in healthy donors. Only in-frame clones appear in the TCRdb table, and some are missing; sequencing was by immunoSEQ multiplex PCR. The data show under 85,000 clones, around 70% seen once. The sequenced material came from PBMCs. These receptors were obtained from a woman aged 25 to 39 in good health and CMV-seropositive. CDR3s include the opening cysteine and the closing phenylalanine or tryptophan.

>TRBV6-5|TRBJ1-1
CASRPDRNTEAFF
>TRBV6-5|TRBJ1-5
CASSLTSDSYQPQHF
>TRBV4-1|TRBJ1-1
CASSQDLPGNTEAFF
>TRBV28|TRBJ2-2
CASLERENTGELFF
>TRBV6-1|TRBJ1-2
CASRVGGLYGYTF
>TRBV7-9|TRBJ1-1
CASSSTGTTEAFF
>TRBV18|TRBJ1-4
CASSPGQANLNEKLFF
>TRBV28|TRBJ2-3
CASSLLGGAGTDTQYF
>TRBV6-5|TRBJ1-1
CASSLQGNTEAFF
>TRBV30|TRBJ2-3
CARGASPDTQYF
>TRBV7-9|TRBJ2-7
CASSDTGGFSYEQYF
>TRBV6-6|TRBJ2-7
CASSYDGGGAYEQYF
>TRBV7-9|TRBJ2-7
CASSLARGEQYF
>TRBV6-1|TRBJ1-2
CASSEQTGPNYGYTF
>TRBV7-8|TRBJ2-7
CASSRVSRGYEQYF
>TRBV7-7|TRBJ2-5
CASSYGGGLGIQETQYF
>TRBV19|TRBJ2-1
CASSIAQSPFEQFF
>TRBV6-5|TRBJ1-3
CASSYSGSSGNTIYF
>TRBV6-5|TRBJ2-7
CASSLAGYEQYF
>TRBV7-2|TRBJ1-2
CASSLSIGGYTF
>TRBV7-8|TRBJ2-7
CASSLGLVGGGPYEQYF
>TRBV4-2|TRBJ2-5
CASSQETLAGARETQYF
>TRBV6-1|TRBJ1-2
CASSDYRAVGYGYTF
>TRBV5-1|TRBJ1-5
CASSFSGDSNQPQHF
>TRBV5-1|TRBJ1-4
CASSLAPGQGEKLFF
>TRBV15|TRBJ2-7
CATSRGGGAYEQYF
>TRBV5-4|TRBJ2-7
CASSRGAGLVYEQYF
>TRBV28|TRBJ2-7
CASSYTGGFYEQYF
>TRBV6-1|TRBJ1-5
CASTGSVLGEPQHF
>TRBV6-5|TRBJ1-1
CASSSMTGVNTEAFF
>TRBV7-2|TRBJ2-7
CASSARSGLNEQYF
>TRBV5-4|TRBJ2-5
CASSWGLAGGPGQTQYF
>TRBV7-2|TRBJ1-5
CASSFMIQGNQPQHF
>TRBV6-6|TRBJ1-2
CASSYPGQGHGYTF
>TRBV28|TRBJ2-1
CASSLGLAGLYNEQFF
>TRBV5-1|TRBJ2-1
CASSLGTGGYNEQFF
>TRBV4-1|TRBJ1-5
CASSHDRDKSNQPQHF
>TRBV11-2|TRBJ1-1
CASSSYRGGTEAFF
>TRBV6-1|TRBJ1-1
CASSRQVSEAFF
>TRBV4-3|TRBJ1-2
CASSQVTGSHYGYTF
>TRBV18|TRBJ1-5
CASSRRDRGEQPQHF
>TRBV6-1|TRBJ1-2
CASSLQGPYGYTF
>TRBV19|TRBJ2-1
CASSGTSGTSLFF
>TRBV4-2|TRBJ2-5
CASSQELSAGGRLQTQYF
>TRBV13|TRBJ2-3
CASSSYPGLATDTQYF
>TRBV20-1|TRBJ2-3
CSASRADTQYF
>TRBV6-5|TRBJ1-2
CASSLTGAVHGYTF
>TRBV18|TRBJ1-1
CASSPPPLGAEAFF
>TRBV29-1|TRBJ2-3
CSGETDTQYF
>TRBV4-1|TRBJ2-7
CASSQGVAGDMNEQYF
>TRBV28|TRBJ1-1
CASSFSRGRNTEAFF
>TRBV5-1|TRBJ2-3
CASQTSGTTDTQYF
>TRBV9|TRBJ1-2
CASSVGGPYGYTF
>TRBV30|TRBJ2-5
CAWSVGLAGGQETQYF